This T cell receptor beta chain was obtained from a study of blood T cell repertoires in COVID-19. Study background: PBMCs, B-cell-depleted T cells, or T cells provided the cDNA or gDNA that made up the material.

The germline V gene encodes CDR1 MGHDK and CDR2 SYGVNS. CDR3 size: 15 residues. Trimming cost V 8 bases and J 0 bases, with 16 bases left between them. The table came from immunoSEQ multiplex PCR; TCRdb's copy has only in-frame clones and leaves some out. This sample has fewer than 60,000 clones; about 82% occur once, and the top ten carry approximately 15%. Sequencing was performed on peripheral blood. This clonotype was obtained from a human donor in a cohort sampled during active COVID-19. The chain carries TRBV25-1 and TRBJ2-5, with D unclear. CDR3 in amino acids: CASSVRYTNQETQYF. DNA for the CDR3: TGTGCCAGCTCAGTCCGATATACAAACCAAGAGACCCAGTACTTC.